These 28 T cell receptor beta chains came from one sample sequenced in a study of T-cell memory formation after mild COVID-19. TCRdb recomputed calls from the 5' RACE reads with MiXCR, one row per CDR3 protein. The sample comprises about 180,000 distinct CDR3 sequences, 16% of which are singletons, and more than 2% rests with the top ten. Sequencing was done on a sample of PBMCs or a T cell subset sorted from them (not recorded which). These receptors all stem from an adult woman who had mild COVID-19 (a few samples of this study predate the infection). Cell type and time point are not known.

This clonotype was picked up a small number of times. The CDR3 here is CAWIEAGSSYNEQFF. In DNA form, the CDR3 reads TGTGCCTGGATAGAAGCGGGGAGCTCCTACAATGAGCAGTTCTTC. The chain employs TRBV30 and TRBJ2-1; 7 nucleotides match TRBD2. The germline V gene encodes CDR1 GTSNPN and CDR2 SVGIG (reference sequence). Losses at the gene ends were 4 bases for V and 0 bases for J; bases not matched to a gene: 6. This CDR3 region has 15 residues.

The CDR3 bases are TGCGCCAGCAGCTTGGAGAGTGGGCAGATCTATGGCTACACCTTC. This encodes CASSLESGQIYGYTF. The chain couples TRBV5-1 to TRBJ1-2, with D uncertain. The germline CDR1 and CDR2 sequences are SGHRS and YFSETQ. The CDR3 sequence is 15 residues long. Deletions cut 0 bases from V and 4 bases from J, with 13 bases between.

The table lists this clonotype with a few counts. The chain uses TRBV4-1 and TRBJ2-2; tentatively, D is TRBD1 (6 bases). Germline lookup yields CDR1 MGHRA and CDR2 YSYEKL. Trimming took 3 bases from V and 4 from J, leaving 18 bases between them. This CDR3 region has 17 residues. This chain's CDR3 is CASSHPGVDSATGELFF. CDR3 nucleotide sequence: TGCGCCAGCAGCCATCCTGGCGTGGACAGTGCCACCGGGGAGCTGTTTTTT.

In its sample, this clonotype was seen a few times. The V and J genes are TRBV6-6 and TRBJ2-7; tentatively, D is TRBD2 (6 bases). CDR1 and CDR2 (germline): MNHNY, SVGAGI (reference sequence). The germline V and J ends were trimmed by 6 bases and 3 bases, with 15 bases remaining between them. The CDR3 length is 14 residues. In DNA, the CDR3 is TGTGCCAGCAGGGGGGGATTAGCTGGCTACGAGCAGTACTTC. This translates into CASRGGLAGYEQYF.

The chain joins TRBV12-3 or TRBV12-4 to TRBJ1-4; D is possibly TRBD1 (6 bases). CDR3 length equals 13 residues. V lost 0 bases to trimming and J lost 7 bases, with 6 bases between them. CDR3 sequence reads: CASSLAGGEKLFF. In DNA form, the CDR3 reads TGTGCCAGCAGTTTAGCAGGGGGTGAAAAACTGTTTTTT.

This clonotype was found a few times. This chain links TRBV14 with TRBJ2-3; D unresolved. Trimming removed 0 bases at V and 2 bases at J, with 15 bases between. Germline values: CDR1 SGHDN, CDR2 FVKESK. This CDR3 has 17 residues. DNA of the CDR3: TGTGCCAGCAGCCAAGATTGGGCCCTCTCTCACACAGATACGCAGTATTTT. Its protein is CASSQDWALSHTDTQYF.

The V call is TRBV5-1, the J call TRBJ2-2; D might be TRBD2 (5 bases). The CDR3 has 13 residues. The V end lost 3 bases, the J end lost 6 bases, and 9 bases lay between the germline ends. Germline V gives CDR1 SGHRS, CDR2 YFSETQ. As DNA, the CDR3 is TGCGCCAGCAGCTGGGAGTTGTCCGGGGAGCTGTTTTTT. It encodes CASSWELSGELFF.

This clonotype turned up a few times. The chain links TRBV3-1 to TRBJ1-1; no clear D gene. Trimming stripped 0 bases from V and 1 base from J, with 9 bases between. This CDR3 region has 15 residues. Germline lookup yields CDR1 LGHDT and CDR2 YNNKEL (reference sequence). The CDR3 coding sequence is TGTGCCAGCAGCCAAGATAATACAAGGAACACTGAAGCTTTCTTT. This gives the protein CASSQDNTRNTEAFF.

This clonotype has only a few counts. The CDR3 protein is CATGLAGRETQYF. CDR3 nucleotides: TGTGCCACTGGACTAGCGGGAAGAGAGACCCAGTACTTC. J is TRBJ2-5 and V is TRBV10-3; the match to TRBD2 covers 12 bases. The CDR3 is 13 residues long. Germline V CDR1 and CDR2: ENHRY, SYGVKD. The J segment lost 4 bases and the V segment lost 10 bases, leaving 4 bases of the junction unmatched.

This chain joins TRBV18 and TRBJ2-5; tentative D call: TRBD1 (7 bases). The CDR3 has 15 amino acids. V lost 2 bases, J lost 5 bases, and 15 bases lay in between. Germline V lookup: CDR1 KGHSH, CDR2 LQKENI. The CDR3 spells CASSPDRDWGETQYF. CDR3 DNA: TGTGCCAGCTCACCAGACAGGGACTGGGGGGAGACCCAGTACTTC.

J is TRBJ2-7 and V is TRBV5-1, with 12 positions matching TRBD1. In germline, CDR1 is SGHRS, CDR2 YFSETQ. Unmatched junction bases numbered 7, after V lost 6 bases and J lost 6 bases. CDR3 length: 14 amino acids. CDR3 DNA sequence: TGCGCCAGCACCCCGGGACAGGGGGCGTCCGAGCAGTACTTC. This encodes CASTPGQGASEQYF.

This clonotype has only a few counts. This chain's CDR3 is CSVRTGGREKLFF. The DNA for the CDR3 is TGCAGTGTTCGGACAGGGGGACGTGAAAAACTGTTTTTT. This chain links TRBV20-1 with TRBJ1-4; TRBD1 aligns across 10 bases. The V and J ends lost 7 bases and 7 bases, in that order; junction bases with no gene match: 6. Germline V lookup: CDR1 DFQATT, CDR2 SNEGSKA (reference sequence). The CDR3 runs 13 residues.

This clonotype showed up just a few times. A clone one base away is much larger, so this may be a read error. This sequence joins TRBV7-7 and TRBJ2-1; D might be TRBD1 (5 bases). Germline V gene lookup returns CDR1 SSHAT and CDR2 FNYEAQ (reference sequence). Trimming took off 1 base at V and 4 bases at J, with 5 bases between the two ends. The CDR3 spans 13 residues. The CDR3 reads CASSLDRYNEQFF. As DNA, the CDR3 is TGTGCCAGCAGCTTAGACAGGTACAATGAGCAGTTCTTC.

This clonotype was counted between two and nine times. In DNA, the CDR3 is TGTGCCAGCAGCGAGGGAGGGACAGGGCTCCTCACAGATACGCAGTATTTT. Translating gives CASSEGGTGLLTDTQYF. V and J are TRBV7-9 and TRBJ2-3; 9 nucleotides agree with TRBD1. Trimming cost V 5 bases and J 2 bases; bases outside gene matches: 11. Germline CDR1 SEHNR, CDR2 FQNEAQ (reference sequence). The CDR3 is made up of 17 amino acids.

CDR3 nucleotides: TGTGCCACCAGTGACAGAGAAAACACTGAAGCTTTCTTT. It translates to CATSDRENTEAFF. This chain joins TRBV24-1 and TRBJ1-1; D unclear. Germline V gene sequence: CDR1 KGHDR, CDR2 SFDVKD. The V and J ends lost 4 bases and 2 bases respectively, with 7 bases between them. CDR3 size: 13 residues.

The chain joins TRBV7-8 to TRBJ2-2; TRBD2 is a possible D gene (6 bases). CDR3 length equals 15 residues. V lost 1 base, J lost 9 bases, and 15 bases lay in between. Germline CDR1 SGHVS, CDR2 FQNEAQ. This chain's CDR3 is CASSLERLVLRELFF. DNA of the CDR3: TGTGCCAGCAGCTTAGAGCGACTAGTACTCCGGGAGCTGTTTTTT.

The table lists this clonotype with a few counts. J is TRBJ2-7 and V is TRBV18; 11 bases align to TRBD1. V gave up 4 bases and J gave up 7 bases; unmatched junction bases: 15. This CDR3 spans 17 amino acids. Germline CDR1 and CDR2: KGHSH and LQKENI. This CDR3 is CASSRTGQGAMVEEQYF. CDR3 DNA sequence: TGTGCCAGCTCACGGACAGGACAGGGGGCTATGGTGGAAGAGCAGTACTTC.

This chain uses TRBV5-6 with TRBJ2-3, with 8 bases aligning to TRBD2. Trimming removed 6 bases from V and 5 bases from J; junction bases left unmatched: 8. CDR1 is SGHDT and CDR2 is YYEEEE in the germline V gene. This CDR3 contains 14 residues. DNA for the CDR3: TGTGCCAGCACCCCGGGGGGGCTGGTAGATACGCAGTATTTT. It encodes CASTPGGLVDTQYF. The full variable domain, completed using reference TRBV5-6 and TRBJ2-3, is DAGVTQSPTHLIKTRGQQVTLRCSPKSGHDTVSWYQQALGQGPQFIFQYYEEEERQRGNFPDRFSGHQFPNYSSELNVNALLLGDSALYLCASTPGGLVDTQYFGPGTRLTVL.

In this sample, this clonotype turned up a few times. DNA for the CDR3: TGTGCCAGCAGTGCTAGCGGAGCCAATGAGCAGTTCTTC. Translation: CASSASGANEQFF. The genes are TRBV7-3 and TRBJ2-1, with 7 bases identical to TRBD2. CDR1 and CDR2 from the germline V gene are SGHTA and FQGTGA. The CDR3 is 13 residues long. J lost 6 bases, V lost 6 bases, and 5 bases had no gene match.

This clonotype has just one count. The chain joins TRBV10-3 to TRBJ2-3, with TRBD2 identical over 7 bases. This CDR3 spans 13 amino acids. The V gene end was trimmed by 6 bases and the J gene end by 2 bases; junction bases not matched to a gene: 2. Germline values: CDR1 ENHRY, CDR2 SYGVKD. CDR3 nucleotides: TGTGCCATCAGAGCGGGGACCACAGATACGCAGTATTTT. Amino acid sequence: CAIRAGTTDTQYF.

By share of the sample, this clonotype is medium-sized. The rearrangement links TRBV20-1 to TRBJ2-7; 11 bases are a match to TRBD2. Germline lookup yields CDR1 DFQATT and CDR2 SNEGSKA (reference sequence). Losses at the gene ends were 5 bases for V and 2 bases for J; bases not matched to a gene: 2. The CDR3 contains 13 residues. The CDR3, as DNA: TGCAGTGCTCTAGCGGGGGGAACCTACGAGCAGTACTTC. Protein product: CSALAGGTYEQYF.

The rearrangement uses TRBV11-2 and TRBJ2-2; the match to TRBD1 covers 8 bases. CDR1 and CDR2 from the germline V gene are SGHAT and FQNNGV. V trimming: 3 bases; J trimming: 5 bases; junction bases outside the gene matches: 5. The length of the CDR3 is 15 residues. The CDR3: CASSFRGPGTGELFF. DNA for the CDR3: TGTGCCAGCAGCTTCAGGGGGCCGGGGACCGGGGAGCTGTTTTTT.

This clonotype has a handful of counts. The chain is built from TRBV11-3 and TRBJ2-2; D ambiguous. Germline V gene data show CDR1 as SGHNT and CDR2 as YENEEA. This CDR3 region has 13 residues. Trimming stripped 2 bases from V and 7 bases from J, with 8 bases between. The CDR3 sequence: CASSLYLGGELFF. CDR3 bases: TGTGCCAGCAGCTTATACTTAGGCGGGGAGCTGTTTTTT.

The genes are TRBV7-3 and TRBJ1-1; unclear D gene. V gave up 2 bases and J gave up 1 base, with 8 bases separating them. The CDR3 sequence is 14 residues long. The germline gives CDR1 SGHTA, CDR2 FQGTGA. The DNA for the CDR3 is TGTGCCAGCAGCTTAGAGACGGCGAACACTGAAGCTTTCTTT. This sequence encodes CASSLETANTEAFF.

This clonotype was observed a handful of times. CDR3 sequence: CSVEAFGTGSYEQYF. The DNA for the CDR3 is TGCAGCGTTGAGGCCTTTGGGACAGGTTCCTACGAGCAGTACTTC. V and J are TRBV29-1 and TRBJ2-7, with TRBD1 matching 8 bases. This CDR3 spans 15 amino acids. V gave up 3 bases and J gave up 1 base; unmatched junction bases: 8. The germline gives CDR1 SQVTM, CDR2 ANQGSEA.

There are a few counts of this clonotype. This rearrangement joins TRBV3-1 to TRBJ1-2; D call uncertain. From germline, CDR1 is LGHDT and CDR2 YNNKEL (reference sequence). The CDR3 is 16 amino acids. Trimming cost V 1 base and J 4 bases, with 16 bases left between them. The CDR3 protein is CASSQGEIGYGYGYTF. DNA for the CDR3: TGTGCCAGCAGCCAAGGCGAAATAGGCTACGGCTATGGCTACACCTTC. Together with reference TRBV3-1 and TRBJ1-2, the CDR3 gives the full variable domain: DTAVSQTPKYLVTQMGNDKSIKCEQNLGHDTMYWYKQDSKKFLKIMFSYNNKELIINETVPNRFSPKSPDKAHLNLHINSLELGDSAVYFCASSQGEIGYGYGYTFGSGTRLTVV.

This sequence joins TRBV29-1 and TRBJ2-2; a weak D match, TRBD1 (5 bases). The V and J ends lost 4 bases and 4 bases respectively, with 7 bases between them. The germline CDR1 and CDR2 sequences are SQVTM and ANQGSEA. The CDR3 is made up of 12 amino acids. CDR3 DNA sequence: TGCAGCGTTGGTGGGGCCACCGGGGAGCTGTTTTTT. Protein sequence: CSVGGATGELFF.

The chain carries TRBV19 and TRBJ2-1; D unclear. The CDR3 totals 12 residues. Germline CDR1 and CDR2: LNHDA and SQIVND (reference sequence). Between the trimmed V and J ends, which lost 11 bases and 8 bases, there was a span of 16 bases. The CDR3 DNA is TGTGCCCTAAAGGGTCCTGGGGATGAGCAGTTCTTC. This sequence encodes CALKGPGDEQFF.